These 25 T cell receptor beta chains share one sample of origin, sequenced in a study of radiotherapy plus CTLA-4 blockade in lung cancer. Repertoires were generated with immunoSEQ multiplex PCR, while TCRdb's copy carries only in-frame clones and drops some. The data contain about 45,000 clones, roughly 63% of them seen just once; the ten biggest clones take up roughly 20%. The material was peripheral blood, obtained from a patient treated with radiotherapy plus ipilimumab. Receptor source: a human donor with non-small cell lung cancer who had a partial response to radiotherapy plus ipilimumab.

The rearrangement links TRBV6-5 to TRBJ1-1; 7 bases map to TRBD1. Germline trimming cut 5 bases from V and 0 bases from J; bases unmatched to any gene: 6. The CDR3 is 15 amino acids. CDR1 is MNHEY, CDR2 SVGAGI, per germline. The CDR3 sequence: CASSVGTAMNTEAFF. CDR3 nucleotides: TGTGCCAGCAGTGTAGGGACAGCCATGAACACTGAAGCTTTCTTT.

The CDR3 DNA sequence: TGCAGCCCGGGACAACCGATCTCTGGAAACACCATATATTTT. Its translation is CSPGQPISGNTIYF. The chain uses TRBV29-1 and TRBJ1-3, with D perhaps TRBD1 (6 bases). The CDR3 is 14 residues long. CDR1 and CDR2 (germline): SQVTM, ANQGSEA. V gave up 8 bases and J gave up 0 bases, with 14 bases separating them.

The chain recombines TRBV19 with TRBJ1-2; no clear D gene. This CDR3 contains 13 residues. The V and J ends lost 5 bases and 6 bases respectively, with 13 bases between them. Germline V gives CDR1 LNHDA, CDR2 SQIVND (reference sequence). The CDR3 reads CASSPYRNDGYTF. CDR3 sequence (DNA): TGTGCCAGTAGTCCCTACAGAAATGATGGCTACACCTTC.

The J gene is TRBJ2-2, the V gene TRBV7-3; perhaps TRBD2 as D (6 bases). Trimming took 2 bases from V and 5 from J, leaving 12 bases between them. Germline CDR1 is SGHTA and CDR2 is FQGTGA. The CDR3 spans 15 residues. The CDR3, as DNA: TGTGCCAGCAGCTTACTCCCGGGAGCGACCGGGGAGCTGTTTTTT. Its protein product is CASSLLPGATGELFF. Filled out from reference TRBV7-3 and TRBJ2-2, the complete variable domain reads GAGVSQTPSNKVTEKGKYVELRCDPISGHTALYWYRQSLGQGPEFLIYFQGTGAADDSGLPNDRFFAVRPEGSVSTLKIQRTERGDSAVYLCASSLLPGATGELFFGEGSRLTVL.

The chain uses TRBV2 and TRBJ2-5, with TRBD2 identical over 8 bases. The DNA matches TRBJ2-7 better at its end, which makes the J call doubtful. Germline V gene sequence: CDR1 SNHLY, CDR2 FYNNEI. This CDR3 spans 14 amino acids. DNA of the CDR3: TGTGCCAGCAGTGCGACGGGGGGGCCCTACGAGCAGTACTTC. Encoded protein: CASSATGGPYEQYF.

V is TRBV6-6 and J is TRBJ2-7; no firm D call. The CDR3 has 13 amino acids. V was clipped by 1 base and J by 2 bases, with 6 bases between them. Per the germline V gene, CDR1 is MNHNY and CDR2 is SVGAGI (reference sequence). The CDR3 bases are TGTGCCAGCAGTTACTATCGGGCCTACGAGCAGTACTTC. It codes for CASSYYRAYEQYF.

Only a few counts were recorded for this clone. This same CDR3 is encoded by further DNA sequences in the sample. V and J are TRBV9 and TRBJ2-3; 9 bases are a match to TRBD2. Germline assignment: CDR1 SGDLS and CDR2 YYNGEE. This CDR3 has 15 residues. The V segment lost 3 bases and the J segment 4 bases; nucleotides outside the gene matches: 6. Here the CDR3 reads CASSGSGRGADTQYF. The CDR3 nucleotides read TGTGCCAGCAGCGGTAGCGGGAGAGGGGCAGATACGCAGTATTTT.

In this sample, this clone turned up a few times. V gene TRBV11-2 combines with J gene TRBJ2-1; perhaps TRBD2 as D (6 bases). Trimming stripped 5 bases from V and 4 bases from J, with 15 bases between. From germline, CDR1 is SGHAT and CDR2 FQNNGV. This CDR3 contains 15 residues. CDR3 region: CASSPGLELYNEQFF. In nucleotides, the CDR3 is TGTGCCAGCAGCCCGGGACTCGAGCTATACAATGAGCAGTTCTTC.

This clone occurred many times. The chain joins TRBV10-3 to TRBJ1-2, with TRBD1 matching 7 bases. V lost 8 bases to trimming and J lost 4 bases; unmatched junction nucleotides: 7. CDR3 length: 13 residues. In germline, CDR1 is ENHRY, CDR2 SYGVKD. The CDR3 region is CAISPRGIYGYTF. The CDR3, as DNA: TGTGCCATCTCTCCCAGGGGGATCTATGGCTACACCTTC.

The chain employs TRBV5-1 and TRBJ2-6; D is perhaps TRBD2 (5 bases). CDR1 and CDR2 from the germline V gene are SGHRS and YFSETQ. Trimming left V 4 bases short and J 4 bases short, with 6 bases between. The CDR3 contains 13 residues. The CDR3 coding sequence is TGCGCCAGCAGCAGGGAGGGGGCCAACGTCCTGACTTTC. It codes for CASSREGANVLTF.

This rearrangement joins TRBV29-1 to TRBJ2-6, with a tentative D call TRBD1 (6 bases). Trimming left V 2 bases short and J 3 bases short, with 14 bases between. This CDR3 region has 16 residues. The germline gives CDR1 SQVTM, CDR2 ANQGSEA. The CDR3 loop is CSVEHEGEFGANVLTF. The CDR3 coding sequence is TGCAGCGTTGAACACGAGGGGGAATTTGGGGCCAACGTCCTGACTTTC.

This clone has only a few counts. The chain recombines TRBV4-2 with TRBJ1-3; maybe TRBD1 (5 bases). The length of the CDR3 is 15 residues. Per germline, CDR1 LGHNA and CDR2 YNFKEQ. Trimming took off 0 bases at V and 0 bases at J, with 6 bases between the two ends. The CDR3 sequence: CASSQDDSSGNTIYF. DNA of the CDR3: TGTGCCAGCAGCCAAGACGACAGCTCTGGAAACACCATATATTTT.

In the case of this clone: One base separates it from a far larger clone, so it is likely a read error. The rearrangement links TRBV7-3 to TRBJ2-3; the D is unclear. Trimming removed 4 bases at V and 2 bases at J, with 4 bases between. This CDR3 is built from 12 residues. CDR1 is SGHTA and CDR2 is FQGTGA in the germline V gene. The CDR3 DNA sequence: TGTGCCAGCAGCTCCCTCACAGATACGCAGTATTTT. This translates into CASSSLTDTQYF.

In nucleotides, the CDR3 is TGCGCCAGCAGCTTACCGGGACAGGGATATGAAAAACTGTTTTTT. Translated: CASSLPGQGYEKLFF. This chain joins TRBV5-1 and TRBJ1-4; TRBD1 matches 9 bases. CDR1 SGHRS and CDR2 YFSETQ come from the germline V gene. The V and J ends lost 2 bases and 6 bases, in that order; junction bases with no gene match: 5. The length of the CDR3 is 15 residues.

CDR3 amino acids: CASSEESRGETQYF. The CDR3 DNA is TGTGCCAGCAGTGAAGAGTCCCGGGGGGAGACCCAGTACTTC. V gene TRBV2 combines with J gene TRBJ2-5, with D tentatively TRBD2 (6 bases). With 1 base removed from V and 5 bases from J, the gap between germline ends came to 11 bases. Germline values: CDR1 SNHLY, CDR2 FYNNEI. The CDR3 loop spans 14 amino acids.

Note on this clone: Germline and junction disagree at one end, which may indicate a read error. Other DNA sequences in the same sample also yield this CDR3. V is TRBV11-2 and J is TRBJ2-7, with 8 positions matching TRBD1. The CDR3 runs to 15 residues. Germline CDR1 reads SGHAT; CDR2 reads FQNNGV. In DNA form, the CDR3 reads TGCGCCAGCAGCTCGAACAGGGGGGATCCCTACGAGCAGTACTTC. Its translation is CASSSNRGDPYEQYF.

The rearrangement joins TRBV29-1 to TRBJ1-2; D may be TRBD1 (6 bases). The CDR3 consists of 14 residues. Germline V gene sequence: CDR1 SQVTM, CDR2 ANQGSEA. V shed 7 bases and J shed 6 bases, with 21 bases lying between them. CDR3 protein: CSAPGQGQQNGYTF. CDR3 in DNA: TGCAGCGCCCCCGGCCAGGGGCAGCAGAATGGCTACACCTTC. Full variable domain (remainder filled in from reference TRBV29-1 and TRBJ1-2): SAVISQKPSRDICQRGTSLTIQCQVDSQVTMMFWYRQQPGQSLTLIATANQGSEATYESGFVIDKFPISRPNLTFSTLTVSNMSPEDSSIYLCSAPGQGQQNGYTFGSGTRLTVV.

There are a few counts of this clone. The CDR3 bases are TGTGCCAGCAGCTTGGCGGGGGTTGGGGAGACCCAGTACTTC. Protein product: CASSLAGVGETQYF. The V and J genes are TRBV5-5 and TRBJ2-5, with TRBD2 as a possible D gene (6 bases). The CDR3 runs 14 residues. Germline V lookup: CDR1 SGHKS, CDR2 YYEKEE (reference sequence). Trimming stripped 0 bases from V and 5 bases from J, with 11 bases between.

This sequence joins TRBV7-2 and TRBJ2-5; possibly TRBD1 for D (6 bases). V lost 5 bases, J lost 2 bases, and 12 bases lay in between. This CDR3 region has 14 residues. Per the germline V gene, CDR1 is SGHTA and CDR2 is FQGNSA. The DNA for the CDR3 is TGTGCCAGCAGCCGCTCAGGGGTTCAAGAGACCCAGTACTTC. As protein: CASSRSGVQETQYF.

In its sample, this clone was seen once. The V and J genes are TRBV27 and TRBJ2-7, with 8 bases that match TRBD1. CDR3 size: 18 residues. The J segment lost 7 bases and the V segment lost 4 bases, leaving 21 bases of the junction unmatched. Germline loops: CDR1 MNHEY, CDR2 SMNVEV (reference sequence). The CDR3 loop is CASSSRRDRIPPNPEQYF. The DNA of the CDR3 is TGTGCCAGCAGTTCTCGGAGGGACAGGATCCCCCCAAACCCGGAGCAGTACTTC.

The chain has TRBV6-5 and TRBJ2-7, with D maybe TRBD2 (6 bases). Germline V gene lookup returns CDR1 MNHEY and CDR2 SVGAGI. The CDR3 contains 11 residues. Trimming shortened V by 5 bases and J by 6 bases, and 8 bases separated the two germline ends. The CDR3 DNA sequence: TGTGCCAGCAGTGCCGGGAGCGAGCAGTACTTC. Translated, it gives CASSAGSEQYF.

This chain joins TRBV6-5 and TRBJ2-5; D remains unclear. V gave up 4 bases and J gave up 1 base, with 7 bases separating them. The germline V gene has CDR1 MNHEY and CDR2 SVGAGI. The CDR3 spans 13 residues. The CDR3 region is CASSSTVQETQYF. CDR3 nucleotides: TGTGCCAGCAGTTCCACAGTCCAAGAGACCCAGTACTTC.

V is TRBV5-1 and J is TRBJ1-1; a weak D match, TRBD1 (5 bases). The length of the CDR3 is 17 residues. Germline CDR1 SGHRS, CDR2 YFSETQ. Trimming removed 3 bases at V and 5 bases at J, with 23 bases between. DNA for the CDR3: TGCGCCAGCAGCTCAGGAATGGGAAACCACCCAGGGACTGAAGCTTTCTTT. Protein: CASSSGMGNHPGTEAFF.

The genes are TRBV19 and TRBJ1-1; no reliable D call. V lost 3 bases to trimming and J lost 2 bases, with 7 bases between them. Germline V gene data show CDR1 as LNHDA and CDR2 as SQIVND (reference sequence). The CDR3 covers 13 residues. The CDR3 loop is CASSIRVNTEAFF. The DNA for the CDR3 is TGTGCCAGTAGTATCCGGGTTAACACTGAAGCTTTCTTT.

This clone has just a few counts. V usage is TRBV5-4 and J usage is TRBJ1-3; 7 nucleotides agree with TRBD1. From germline, CDR1 is SGHNT and CDR2 YYREEE (reference sequence). V lost 2 bases, J lost 2 bases, and 4 bases stayed unmatched. The CDR3 totals 15 residues. The CDR3 spells CASSLDRAAGNTIYF. In DNA form, the CDR3 reads TGTGCCAGCAGCTTAGACAGGGCTGCTGGAAACACCATATATTTT.